This paragraph covers one T cell receptor beta chain sequence. Its antigen is not known. This table comes from immunoSEQ multiplex PCR, and its TCRdb copy is limited to in-frame clones, with some not included. The sample holds about 10,000 clones, approximately 23% seen once. This sample was taken from a study of sequential checkpoint blockade in melanoma. Turning to the study itself: After nivolumab or ipilimumab alone, about 22 patients had week-13 rebiopsies. Study observations and caveats: Tumor T-cell fraction and clonality correlated with PD-L1 and CD8+ counts.

This CDR3 is 15 amino acids long. CDR1 and CDR2 from the germline V gene are LNHDA and SQIVND (reference sequence). V was cut by 2 bases and J by 1 base, with 12 bases left in between. Noted treatment: randomized to nivolumab then ipilimumab (arm A) or the reverse (arm B). Patients had received no earlier DNA-damaging chemotherapy. The V and J genes are TRBV19 and TRBJ2-7, with D possibly TRBD2 on 6 matching bases. The sequencing here drew on tumor tissue (inferred from file names), taken from a patient given nivolumab and ipilimumab in sequence. This clonotype originated in a human donor with melanoma. The DNA of the CDR3 is TGTGCCAGTAGTATAAGCGGGCAGAATTCCTACGAGCAGTACTTC. It encodes CASSISGQNSYEQYF. Full variable domain (remainder filled in from reference TRBV19 and TRBJ2-7): DGGITQSPKYLFRKEGQNVTLSCEQNLNHDAMYWYRQDPGQGLRLIYYSQIVNDFQKGDIAEGYSVSREKKESFPLTVTSAQKNPTAFYLCASSISGQNSYEQYFGPGTRLTVT.